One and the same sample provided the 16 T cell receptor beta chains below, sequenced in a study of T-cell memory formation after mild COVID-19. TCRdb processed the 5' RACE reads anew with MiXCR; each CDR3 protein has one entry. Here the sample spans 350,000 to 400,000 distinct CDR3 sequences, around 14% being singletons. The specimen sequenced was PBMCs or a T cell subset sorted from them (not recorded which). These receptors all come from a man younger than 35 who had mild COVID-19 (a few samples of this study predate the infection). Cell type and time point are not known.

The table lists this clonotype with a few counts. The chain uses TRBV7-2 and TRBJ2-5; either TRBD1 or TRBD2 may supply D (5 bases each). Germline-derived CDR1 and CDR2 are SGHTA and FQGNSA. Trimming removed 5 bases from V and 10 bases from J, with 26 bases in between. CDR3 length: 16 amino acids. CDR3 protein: CASSLGVGTLTKGQYF. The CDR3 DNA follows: TGTGCCAGCAGCCTAGGGGTCGGGACCTTAACAAAGGGCCAGTACTTC.

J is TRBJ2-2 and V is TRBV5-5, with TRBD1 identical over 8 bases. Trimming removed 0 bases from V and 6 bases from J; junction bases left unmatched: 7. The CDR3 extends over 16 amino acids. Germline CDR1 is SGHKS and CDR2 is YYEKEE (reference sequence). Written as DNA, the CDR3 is TGTGCCAGCAGCTTGGCAGCAGACAGGGGCTCCGGGGAGCTGTTTTTT. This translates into CASSLAADRGSGELFF.

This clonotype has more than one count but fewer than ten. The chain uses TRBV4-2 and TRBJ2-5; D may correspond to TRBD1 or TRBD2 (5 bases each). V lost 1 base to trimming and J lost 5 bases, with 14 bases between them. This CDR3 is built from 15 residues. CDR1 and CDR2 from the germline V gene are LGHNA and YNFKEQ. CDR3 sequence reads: CASSQGVGAWETQYF. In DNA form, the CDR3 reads TGTGCCAGCAGCCAAGGGGTCGGGGCTTGGGAGACCCAGTACTTC.

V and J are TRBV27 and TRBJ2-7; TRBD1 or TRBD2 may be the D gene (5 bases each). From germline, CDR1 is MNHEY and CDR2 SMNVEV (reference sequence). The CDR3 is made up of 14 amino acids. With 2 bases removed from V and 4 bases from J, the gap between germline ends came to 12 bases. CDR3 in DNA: TGTGCCAGCAGTTTAGGGGTCGGGGCGTACGAGCAGTACGTC. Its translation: CASSLGVGAYEQYV.

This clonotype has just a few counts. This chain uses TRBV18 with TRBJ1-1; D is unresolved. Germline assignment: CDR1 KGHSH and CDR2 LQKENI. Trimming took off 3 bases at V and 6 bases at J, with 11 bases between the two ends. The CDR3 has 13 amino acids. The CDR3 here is CASSPTREAEAFF. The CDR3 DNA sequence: TGTGCCAGCTCACCGACAAGGGAAGCTGAAGCTTTCTTT.

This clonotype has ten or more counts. The CDR3 DNA is TGTGCCAGCAGCCCTATAGCGGGGGGGAACACCGGGGAGCTGTTTTTT. Amino acid sequence: CASSPIAGGNTGELFF. The chain links TRBV3-1 to TRBJ2-2; 10 bases are a match to TRBD2. There are 16 residues in the CDR3. Germline V gene data show CDR1 as LGHDT and CDR2 as YNNKEL (reference sequence). With V trimmed by 4 bases and J by 1 base, 3 bases remained unmatched.

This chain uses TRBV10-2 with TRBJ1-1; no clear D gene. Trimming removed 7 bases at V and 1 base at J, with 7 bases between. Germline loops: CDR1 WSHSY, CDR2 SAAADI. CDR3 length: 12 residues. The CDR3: CASTHRNTEAFF. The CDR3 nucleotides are TGCGCCAGCACACACCGGAACACTGAAGCTTTCTTT.

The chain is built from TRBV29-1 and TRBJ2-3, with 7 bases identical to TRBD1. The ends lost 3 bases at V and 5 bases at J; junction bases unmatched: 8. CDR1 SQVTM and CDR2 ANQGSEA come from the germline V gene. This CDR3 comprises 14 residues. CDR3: CSVESRGRGDTQYF. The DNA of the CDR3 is TGCAGCGTTGAGTCAAGGGGGCGCGGAGATACGCAGTATTTT.

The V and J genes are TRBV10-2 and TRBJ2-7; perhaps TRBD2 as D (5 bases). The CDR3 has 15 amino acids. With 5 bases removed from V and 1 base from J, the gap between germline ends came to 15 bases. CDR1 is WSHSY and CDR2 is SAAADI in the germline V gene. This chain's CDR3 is CASSNYGERSYEQYF. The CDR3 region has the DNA TGCGCCAGCAGTAACTACGGGGAGAGGTCCTACGAGCAGTACTTC.

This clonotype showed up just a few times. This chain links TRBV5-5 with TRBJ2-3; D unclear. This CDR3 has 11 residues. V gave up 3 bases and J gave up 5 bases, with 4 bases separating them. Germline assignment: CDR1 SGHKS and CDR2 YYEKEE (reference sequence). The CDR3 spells CASSWGDTQYF. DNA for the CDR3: TGTGCCAGCAGCTGGGGAGATACGCAGTATTTT.

CDR3 amino acids: CASSLGQGRSDTQYF. DNA for the CDR3: TGCGCCAGCAGCTTGGGACAGGGGAGGTCAGATACGCAGTATTTT. J is TRBJ2-3 and V is TRBV5-1; 8 bases align to TRBD1. V gave up 0 bases and J gave up 4 bases; unmatched junction bases: 4. The CDR3 covers 15 residues. Per germline, CDR1 SGHRS and CDR2 YFSETQ. Supplemented by reference TRBV5-1 and TRBJ2-3, the full variable domain reads KAGVTQTPRYLIKTRGQQVTLSCSPISGHRSVSWYQQTPGQGLQFLFEYFSETQRNKGNFPGRFSGRQFSNSRSEMNVSTLELGDSALYLCASSLGQGRSDTQYFGPGTRLTVL.

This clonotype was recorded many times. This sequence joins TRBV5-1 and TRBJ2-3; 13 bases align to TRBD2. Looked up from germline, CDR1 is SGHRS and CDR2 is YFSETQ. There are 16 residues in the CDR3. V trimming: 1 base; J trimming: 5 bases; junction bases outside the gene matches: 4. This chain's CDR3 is CASSLTSGGAQDTQYF. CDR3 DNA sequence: TGCGCCAGCAGCTTGACTAGCGGGGGGGCCCAAGATACGCAGTATTTT.

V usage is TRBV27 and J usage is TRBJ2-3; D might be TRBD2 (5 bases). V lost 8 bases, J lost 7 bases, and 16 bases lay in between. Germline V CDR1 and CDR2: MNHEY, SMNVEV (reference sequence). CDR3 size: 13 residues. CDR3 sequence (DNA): TGTGCCAGCGGACTGAATACCAGATATACGCAGTATTTT. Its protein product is CASGLNTRYTQYF.

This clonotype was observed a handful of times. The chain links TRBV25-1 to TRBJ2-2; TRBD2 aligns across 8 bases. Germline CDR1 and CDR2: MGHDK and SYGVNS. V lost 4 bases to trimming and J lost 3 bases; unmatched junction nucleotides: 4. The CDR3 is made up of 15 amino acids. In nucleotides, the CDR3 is TGTGCCAGCAGTGTCGGGGGGGGCCACACCGGGGAGCTGTTTTTT. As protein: CASSVGGGHTGELFF.

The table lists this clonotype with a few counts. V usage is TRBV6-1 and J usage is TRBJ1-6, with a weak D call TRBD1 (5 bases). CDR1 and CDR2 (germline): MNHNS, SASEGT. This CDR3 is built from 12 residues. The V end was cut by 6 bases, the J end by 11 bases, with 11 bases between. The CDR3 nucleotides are TGTGCCAGCAGCCCAGGGCGTACACCCCTCCACTTT. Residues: CASSPGRTPLHF.

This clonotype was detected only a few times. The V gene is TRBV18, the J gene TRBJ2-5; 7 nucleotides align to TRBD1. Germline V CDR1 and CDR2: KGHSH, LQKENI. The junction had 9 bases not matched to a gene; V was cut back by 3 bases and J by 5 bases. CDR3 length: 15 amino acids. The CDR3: CASSPAAAGGETQYF. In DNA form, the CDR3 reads TGTGCCAGCTCACCCGCGGCGGCAGGGGGTGAGACCCAGTACTTC.